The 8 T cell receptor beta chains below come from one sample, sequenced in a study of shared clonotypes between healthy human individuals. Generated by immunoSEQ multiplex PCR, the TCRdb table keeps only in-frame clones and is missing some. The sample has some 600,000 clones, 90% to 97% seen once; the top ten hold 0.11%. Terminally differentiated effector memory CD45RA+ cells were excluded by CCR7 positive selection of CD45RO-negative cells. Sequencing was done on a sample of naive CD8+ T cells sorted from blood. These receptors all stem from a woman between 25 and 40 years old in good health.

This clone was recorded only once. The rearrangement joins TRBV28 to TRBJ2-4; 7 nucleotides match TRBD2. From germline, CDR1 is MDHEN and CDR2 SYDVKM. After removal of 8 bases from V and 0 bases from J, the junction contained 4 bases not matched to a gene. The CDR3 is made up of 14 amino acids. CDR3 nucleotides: TGTGCCAGCGGGAGGGGCGTAGCCAAAAACATTCAGTACTTC. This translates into CASGRGVAKNIQYF.

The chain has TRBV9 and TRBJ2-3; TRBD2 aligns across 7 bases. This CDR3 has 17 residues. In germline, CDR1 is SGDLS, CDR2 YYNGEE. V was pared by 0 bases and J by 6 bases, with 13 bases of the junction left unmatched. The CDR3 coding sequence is TGTGCCAGCAGCGTAGAAACTAGCGAGGGAGCTCAGGATACGCAGTATTTT. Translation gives CASSVETSEGAQDTQYF.

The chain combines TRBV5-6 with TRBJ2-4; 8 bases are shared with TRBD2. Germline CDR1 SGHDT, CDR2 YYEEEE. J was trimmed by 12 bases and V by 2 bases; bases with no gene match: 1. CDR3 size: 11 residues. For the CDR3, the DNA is TGTGCCAGCAGCTTAGGGACTAGTCAGTACTTC. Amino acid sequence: CASSLGTSQYF.

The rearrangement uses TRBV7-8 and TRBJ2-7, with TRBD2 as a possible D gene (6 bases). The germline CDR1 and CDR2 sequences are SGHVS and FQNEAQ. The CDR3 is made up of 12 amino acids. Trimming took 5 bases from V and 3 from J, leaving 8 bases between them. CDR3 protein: CASSTTSYEQYF. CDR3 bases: TGTGCCAGCAGCACGACTAGCTACGAGCAGTACTTC.

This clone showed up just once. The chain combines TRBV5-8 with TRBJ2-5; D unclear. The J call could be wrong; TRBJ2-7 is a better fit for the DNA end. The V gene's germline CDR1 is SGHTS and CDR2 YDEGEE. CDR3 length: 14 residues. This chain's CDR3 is CASSLGVFVREQYF. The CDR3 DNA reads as TGTGCCAGCAGCTTGGGTGTTTTCGTCCGCGAGCAGTACTTC.

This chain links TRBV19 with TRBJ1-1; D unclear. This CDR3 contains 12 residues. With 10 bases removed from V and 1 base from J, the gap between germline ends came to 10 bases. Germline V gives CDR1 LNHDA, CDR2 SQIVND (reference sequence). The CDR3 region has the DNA TGTGCCACATTTTTAGGGAACACTGAAGCTTTCTTT. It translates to CATFLGNTEAFF.

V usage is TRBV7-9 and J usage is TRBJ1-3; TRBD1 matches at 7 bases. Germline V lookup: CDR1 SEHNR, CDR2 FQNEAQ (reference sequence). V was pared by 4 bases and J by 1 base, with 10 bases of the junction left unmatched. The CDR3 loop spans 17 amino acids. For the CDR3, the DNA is TGTGCCAGCAGCTCCGACAGGGTCGGGTTATCTGGAAACACCATATATTTT. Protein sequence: CASSSDRVGLSGNTIYF. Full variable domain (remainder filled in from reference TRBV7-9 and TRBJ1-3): DTGVSQNPRHKITKRGQNVTFRCDPISEHNRLYWYRQTLGQGPEFLTYFQNEAQLEKSRLLSDRFSAERPKGSFSTLEIQRTEQGDSAMYLCASSSDRVGLSGNTIYFGEGSWLTVV.

The CDR3 sequence: CASSLPGGRMGNEQYF. CDR3 coding DNA: TGTGCCAGCAGTCTTCCGGGTGGACGGATGGGCAACGAGCAGTACTTC. This chain connects TRBV6-6 to TRBJ2-7; D is uncertain. The V gene lost 5 bases and the J gene lost 5 bases, with 22 bases spanning the gap. The CDR3 extends over 16 amino acids. Germline assignment: CDR1 MNHNY and CDR2 SVGAGI (reference sequence).